Described below is a single T cell receptor (beta chain) sequence and its context. The target antigen is unknown. A junction boundary mismatches the germline segment, possibly from a read error. A second roughly 7 to 12 cycle PCR used barcoded and J-beta primers. TCRdb called the 5' RACE reads again in MiXCR, with one record for every CDR3 protein. Of 1.5 million to 2 million distinct CDR3 sequences in the sample, approximately 30% were seen once. The sample originates from a study of blood T cells in healthy people across ages. Study results and caveats: Per million T cells, TCR beta diversity dropped roughly linearly as age increased.

The germline V gene encodes CDR1 SGHNT and CDR2 YYREEE (reference sequence). The CDR3 totals 14 residues. V usage is TRBV5-4 and J usage is TRBJ2-6, with 8 bases matching TRBD2. This clonotype was obtained from a young woman in good health. The specimen was blood. CDR3 DNA: TGTGCCAGCAGCCCCCCCGGGGGGGACAACGTCCTGACTTTC. Amino acid sequence: CASSPPGGDNVLTF.